Described below is a single TCR beta chain sequence and its context. Its antigen is unknown. One base away lies a much larger clone, so this may be a sequencing read error. This entry comes from a study of molecular identifiers for immune sequencing clone quantification. General study points: Shared barcodes on identical TCR molecules could underestimate the sizes of highly expanded clones.

TCRdb reprocessed the PCR reads with MiXCR, giving one entry per CDR3 protein. The sample lists some 680,000 distinct CDR3 sequences, around 25% occurring once. Germline V lookup: CDR1 SGHDT, CDR2 YYEEEE. This CDR3 spans 13 amino acids. Deletions cut 3 bases from V and 1 base from J, with 7 bases between. The sequence was obtained from a human donor in good health. Some libraries in this study had Jurkat cell RNA spiked in. This chain uses TRBV5-6 with TRBJ1-1; D remains unclear. The sample was naive CD8+ T cells from blood, with Jurkat cell RNA spiked in. Regarding subset: FACS-sorted CD8+CD4-CCR7+CD45RA+ naive T cells. The CDR3 DNA reads as TGTGCCAGCAGCTCGGCGTGGAACACTGAAGCTTTCTTT. Translation: CASSSAWNTEAFF.